A single sample is the source of the 8 T cell receptor beta chains below, sequenced in a study of OX40 agonist ivuxolimab in advanced cancers. Library prep was done by the immunoSEQ multiplex PCR assay. TCRdb's version of the immuneACCESS table is confined to in-frame rearrangements and falls short of the full clone set. An unresolved V gene accounts for under half of the shortfall where checked; the remainder is of unknown origin. In all, the sample holds 60,000 to 85,000 clones, and roughly 90% of those were seen once. Jointly, the top ten make up under 1% of the sample. Sequenced material: CD4+ or CD8+ T cells sorted from blood, taken in a trial of the OX40 agonist ivuxolimab. The receptors stem from an adult with an advanced solid tumor such as melanoma, head and neck, liver or kidney cancer.

V usage is TRBV27 and J usage is TRBJ1-5, with D tentatively TRBD1 (5 bases). The CDR3 runs to 14 residues. V was pared by 6 bases and J by 6 bases, with 15 bases between. Per germline, CDR1 MNHEY and CDR2 SMNVEV (reference sequence). The CDR3 protein is CASSYSRGSQPQHF. The CDR3 DNA is TGTGCCAGCAGCTACAGTAGGGGATCTCAGCCCCAGCATTTT.

A word on this clone: This sample also contains other DNA sequences that code for the same CDR3. The V and J genes are TRBV20-1 and TRBJ2-3; D perhaps matches TRBD1 (5 bases). Looked up from germline, CDR1 is DFQATT and CDR2 is SNEGSKA (reference sequence). The CDR3 has 11 residues. V lost 6 bases, J lost 6 bases, and 10 bases lay in between. CDR3 nucleotide sequence: TGCAGTGCCCCGTCAGGGGATACGCAGTATTTT. Its translation is CSAPSGDTQYF.

The CDR3 DNA is TGTGCCAGCTCACAACCAACCGGGACTCTATACAATGAGCAGTTCTTC. Amino acid sequence: CASSQPTGTLYNEQFF. V and J are TRBV18 and TRBJ2-1, with D tentatively TRBD2 (6 bases). The CDR3 loop spans 16 amino acids. The V end was cut by 4 bases, the J end by 4 bases, with 17 bases between. Germline CDR1 KGHSH, CDR2 LQKENI.

CDR3 nucleotides: TGTGCCAGCAGCCCCTCAGTAGCCCCCTACAATGAGCAGTTCTTC. Its translation: CASSPSVAPYNEQFF. The rearrangement uses TRBV5-4 and TRBJ2-1; D unresolved. The germline V gene has CDR1 SGHNT and CDR2 YYREEE (reference sequence). The CDR3 sequence is 15 residues long. Trimming took off 4 bases at V and 2 bases at J, with 13 bases between the two ends.

The rearrangement joins TRBV29-1 to TRBJ2-1; TRBD2 matches at 14 bases. Germline CDR1 reads SQVTM; CDR2 reads ANQGSEA. After removal of 6 bases from V and 5 bases from J, the junction contained 9 bases not matched to a gene. The CDR3 covers 16 residues. As DNA, the CDR3 is TGCAGCGTCGGTCCCGGGACTAGCGGGAGCAACAATGAGCAGTTCTTC. This codes for CSVGPGTSGSNNEQFF.

This clone occurred a few times. The genes are TRBV28 and TRBJ1-2, with a weak D call TRBD1 (5 bases). Germline V gene sequence: CDR1 MDHEN, CDR2 SYDVKM. Trimming cost V 3 bases and J 5 bases, with 13 bases left between them. The CDR3 covers 14 residues. The CDR3 DNA reads as TGTGCCAGCAGTTTCGGTCTGGGGCTTTATGGCTACACCTTC. Translating gives CASSFGLGLYGYTF.

The rearrangement uses TRBV6-6 and TRBJ2-2; D might be TRBD1 (6 bases). CDR3 size: 16 residues. Germline V gene sequence: CDR1 MNHNY, CDR2 SVGAGI (reference sequence). Deletions cut 6 bases from V and 4 bases from J, with 18 bases between. CDR3 DNA: TGTGCCAGCAGATCCCAGGGGAGTTTCGGCACCGGGGAGCTGTTTTTT. Amino acids: CASRSQGSFGTGELFF.

The V gene is TRBV5-1, the J gene TRBJ2-6; 9 bases map to TRBD1. Germline values: CDR1 SGHRS, CDR2 YFSETQ. V was pared by 4 bases and J by 4 bases, with 9 bases of the junction left unmatched. The CDR3 is 17 residues long. The CDR3 DNA sequence: TGCGCCAGCAGCCCGTGGGGACAGGGTTCGGGGGCCAACGTCCTGACTTTC. Protein sequence: CASSPWGQGSGANVLTF.